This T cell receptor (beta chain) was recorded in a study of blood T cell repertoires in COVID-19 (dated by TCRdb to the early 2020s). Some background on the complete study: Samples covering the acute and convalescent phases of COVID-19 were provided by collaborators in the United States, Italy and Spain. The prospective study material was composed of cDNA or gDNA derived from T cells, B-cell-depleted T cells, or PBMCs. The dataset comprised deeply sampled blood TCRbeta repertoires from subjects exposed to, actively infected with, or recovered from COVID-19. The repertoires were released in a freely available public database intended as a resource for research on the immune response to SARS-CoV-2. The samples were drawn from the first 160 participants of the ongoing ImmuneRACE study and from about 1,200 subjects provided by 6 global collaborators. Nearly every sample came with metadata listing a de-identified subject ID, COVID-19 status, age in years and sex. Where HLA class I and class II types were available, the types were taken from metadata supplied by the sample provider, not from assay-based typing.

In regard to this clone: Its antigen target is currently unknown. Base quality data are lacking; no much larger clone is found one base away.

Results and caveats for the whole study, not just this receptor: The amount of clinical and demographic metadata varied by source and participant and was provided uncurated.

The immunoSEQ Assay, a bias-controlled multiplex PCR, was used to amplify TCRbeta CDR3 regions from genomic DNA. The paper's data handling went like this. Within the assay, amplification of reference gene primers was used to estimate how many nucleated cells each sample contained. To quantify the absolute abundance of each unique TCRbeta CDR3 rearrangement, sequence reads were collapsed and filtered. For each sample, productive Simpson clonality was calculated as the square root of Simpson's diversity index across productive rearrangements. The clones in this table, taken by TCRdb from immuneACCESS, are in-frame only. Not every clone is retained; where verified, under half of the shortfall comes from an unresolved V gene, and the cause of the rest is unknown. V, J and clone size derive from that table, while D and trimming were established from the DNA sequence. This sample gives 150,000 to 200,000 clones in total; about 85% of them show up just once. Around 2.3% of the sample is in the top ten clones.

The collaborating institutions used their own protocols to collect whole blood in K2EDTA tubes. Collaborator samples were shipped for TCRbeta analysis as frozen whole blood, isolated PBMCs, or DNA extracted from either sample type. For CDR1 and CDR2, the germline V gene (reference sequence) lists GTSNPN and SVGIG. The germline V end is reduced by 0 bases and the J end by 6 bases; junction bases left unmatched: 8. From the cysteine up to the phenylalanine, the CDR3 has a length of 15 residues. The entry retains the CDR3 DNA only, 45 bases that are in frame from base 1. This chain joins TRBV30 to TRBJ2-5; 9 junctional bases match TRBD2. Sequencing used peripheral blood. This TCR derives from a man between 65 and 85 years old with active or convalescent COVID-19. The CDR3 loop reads CAWSVPRRGGKTQYF. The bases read TGTGCCTGGAGTGTACCTCGGCGGGGGGGTAAGACCCAGTACTTC. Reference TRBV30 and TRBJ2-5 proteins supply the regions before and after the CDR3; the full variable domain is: SQTIHQWPATLVQPVGSPLSLECTVEGTSNPNLYWYRQAAGRGLQLLFYSVGIGQISSEVPQNLSASRPQDRQFILSSKKLLLSDSGFYLCAWSVPRRGGKTQYFGPGTRLLVL.